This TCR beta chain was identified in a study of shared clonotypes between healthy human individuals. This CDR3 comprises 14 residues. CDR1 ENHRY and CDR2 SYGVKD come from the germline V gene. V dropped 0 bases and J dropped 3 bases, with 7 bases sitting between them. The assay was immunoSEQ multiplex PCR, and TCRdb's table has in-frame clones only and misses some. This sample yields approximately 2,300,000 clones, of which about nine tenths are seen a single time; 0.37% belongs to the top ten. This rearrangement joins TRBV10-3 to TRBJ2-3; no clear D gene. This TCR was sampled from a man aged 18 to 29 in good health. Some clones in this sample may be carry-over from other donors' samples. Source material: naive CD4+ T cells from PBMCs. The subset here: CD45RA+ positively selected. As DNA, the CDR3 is TGTGCCATCAGTGAGTCTAGGCCTACAGATACGCAGTATTTT. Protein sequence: CAISESRPTDTQYF.